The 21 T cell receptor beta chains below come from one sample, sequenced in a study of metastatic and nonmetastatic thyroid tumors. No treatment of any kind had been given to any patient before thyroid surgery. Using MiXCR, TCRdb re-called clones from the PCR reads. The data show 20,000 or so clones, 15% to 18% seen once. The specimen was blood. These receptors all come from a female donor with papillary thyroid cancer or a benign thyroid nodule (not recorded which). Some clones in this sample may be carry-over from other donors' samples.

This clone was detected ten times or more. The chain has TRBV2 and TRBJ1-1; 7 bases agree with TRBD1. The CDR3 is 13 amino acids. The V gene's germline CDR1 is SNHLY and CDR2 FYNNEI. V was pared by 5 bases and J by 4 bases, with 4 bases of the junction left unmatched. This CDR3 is CASSKQGITEAFF. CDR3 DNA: TGTGCCAGCAGTAAACAGGGGATCACTGAAGCTTTCTTT.

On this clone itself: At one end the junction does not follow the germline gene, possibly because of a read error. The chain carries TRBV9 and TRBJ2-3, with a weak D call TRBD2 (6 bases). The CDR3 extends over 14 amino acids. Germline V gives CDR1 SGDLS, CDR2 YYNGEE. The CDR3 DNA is TGTGCCAGCAGCGCCTGGGGGGTCACAGATACTCAGTATTTT. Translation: CASSAWGVTDTQYF. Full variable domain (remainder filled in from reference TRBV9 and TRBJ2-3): DSGVTQTPKHLITATGQRVTLRCSPRSGDLSVYWYQQSLDQGLQFLIQYYNGEERAKGNILERFSAQQFPDLHSELNLSSLELGDSALYFCASSAWGVTDTQYFGPGTRLTVL.

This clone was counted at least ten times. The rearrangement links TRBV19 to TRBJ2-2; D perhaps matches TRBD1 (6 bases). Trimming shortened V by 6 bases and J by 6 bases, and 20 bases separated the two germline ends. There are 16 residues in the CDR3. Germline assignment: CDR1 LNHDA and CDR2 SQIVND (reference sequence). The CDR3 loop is CASSAGAPQEAGELFF. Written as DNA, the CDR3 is TGTGCCAGTAGCGCAGGGGCTCCCCAGGAAGCCGGGGAGCTGTTTTTT.

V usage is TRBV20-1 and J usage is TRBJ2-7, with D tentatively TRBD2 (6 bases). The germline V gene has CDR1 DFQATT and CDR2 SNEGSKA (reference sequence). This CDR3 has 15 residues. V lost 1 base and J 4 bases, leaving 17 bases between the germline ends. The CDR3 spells CSARASEGKHYEQYF. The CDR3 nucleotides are TGCAGTGCTAGAGCCTCGGAGGGCAAGCATTACGAGCAGTACTTC.

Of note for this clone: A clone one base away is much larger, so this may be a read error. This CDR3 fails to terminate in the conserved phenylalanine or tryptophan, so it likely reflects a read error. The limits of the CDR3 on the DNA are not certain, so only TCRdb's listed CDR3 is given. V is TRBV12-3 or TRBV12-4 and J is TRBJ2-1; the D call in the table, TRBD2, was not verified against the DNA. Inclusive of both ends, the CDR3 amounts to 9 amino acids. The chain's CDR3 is CASSPPKAL.

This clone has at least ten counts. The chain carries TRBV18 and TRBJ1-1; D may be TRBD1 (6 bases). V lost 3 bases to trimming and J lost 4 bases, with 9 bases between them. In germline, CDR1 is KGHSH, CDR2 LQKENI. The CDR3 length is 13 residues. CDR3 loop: CASSPRGGTEAFF. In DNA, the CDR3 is TGTGCCAGCTCACCCAGGGGAGGCACTGAAGCTTTCTTT.

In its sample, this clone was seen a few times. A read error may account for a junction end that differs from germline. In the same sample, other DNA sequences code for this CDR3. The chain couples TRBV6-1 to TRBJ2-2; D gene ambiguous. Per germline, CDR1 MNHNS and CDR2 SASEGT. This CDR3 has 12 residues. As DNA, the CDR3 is TGTGCCAGCAGACGAGAGGCCGGTGAGCTTTTTTTT. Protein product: CASRREAGELFF.

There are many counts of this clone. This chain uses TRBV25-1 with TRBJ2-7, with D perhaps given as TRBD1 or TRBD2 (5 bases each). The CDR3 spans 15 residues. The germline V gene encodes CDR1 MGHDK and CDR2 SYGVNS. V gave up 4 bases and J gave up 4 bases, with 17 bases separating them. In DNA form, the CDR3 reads TGTGCCAGCAGTGGGGGACCGAGCGGAAAGTACGAGCAGTACTTC. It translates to CASSGGPSGKYEQYF.

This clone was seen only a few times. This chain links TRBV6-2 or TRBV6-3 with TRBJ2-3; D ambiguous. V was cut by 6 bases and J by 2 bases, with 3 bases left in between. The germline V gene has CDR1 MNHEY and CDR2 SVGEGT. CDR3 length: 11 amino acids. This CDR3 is CASSNTDTQYF. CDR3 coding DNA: TGTGCCAGCAGCAACACAGATACGCAGTATTTT.

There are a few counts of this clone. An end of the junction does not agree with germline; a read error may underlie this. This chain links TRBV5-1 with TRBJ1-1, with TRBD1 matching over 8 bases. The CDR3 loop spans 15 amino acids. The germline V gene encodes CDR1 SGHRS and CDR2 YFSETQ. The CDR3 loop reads CASSVSEGQVPEAFF. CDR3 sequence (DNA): TGCGCCAGCAGCGTTTCAGAGGGACAGGTCCCTGAGGCTTTCTTT. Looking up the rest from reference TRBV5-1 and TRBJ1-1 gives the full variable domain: KAGVTQTPRYLIKTRGQQVTLSCSPISGHRSVSWYQQTPGQGLQFLFEYFSETQRNKGNFPGRFSGRQFSNSRSEMNVSTLELGDSALYLCASSVSEGQVPEAFFGQGTRLTVV.

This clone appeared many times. CDR3 loop: CSVEQGGGLNYGYTF. As DNA, the CDR3 is TGCAGCGTTGAACAGGGTGGGGGCTTAAACTATGGCTACACCTTC. This chain uses TRBV29-1 with TRBJ1-2; weak D call: TRBD1 (6 bases). CDR1 and CDR2 (germline): SQVTM, ANQGSEA. Trimming left V 2 bases short and J 2 bases short, with 15 bases between. This CDR3 has 15 amino acids.

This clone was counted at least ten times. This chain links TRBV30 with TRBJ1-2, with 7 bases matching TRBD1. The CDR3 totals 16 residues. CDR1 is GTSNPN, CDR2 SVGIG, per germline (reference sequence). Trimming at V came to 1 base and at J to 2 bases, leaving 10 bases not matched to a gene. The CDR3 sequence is CAWSEPGDRSNYGYTF. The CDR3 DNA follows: TGTGCCTGGAGTGAACCAGGGGACAGATCCAACTATGGCTACACCTTC. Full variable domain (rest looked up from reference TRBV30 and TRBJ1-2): SQTIHQWPATLVQPVGSPLSLECTVEGTSNPNLYWYRQAAGRGLQLLFYSVGIGQISSEVPQNLSASRPQDRQFILSSKKLLLSDSGFYLCAWSEPGDRSNYGYTFGSGTRLTVV.

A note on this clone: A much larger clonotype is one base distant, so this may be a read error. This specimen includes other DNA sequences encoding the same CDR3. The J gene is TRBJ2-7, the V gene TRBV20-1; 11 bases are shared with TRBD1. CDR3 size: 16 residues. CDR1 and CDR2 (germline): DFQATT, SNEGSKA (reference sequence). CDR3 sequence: CSARDWTGGESYEQYF. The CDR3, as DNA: TGCAGCGCTAGAGATTGGACAGGGGGCGAGTCCTACGAGCAGTACTTC.

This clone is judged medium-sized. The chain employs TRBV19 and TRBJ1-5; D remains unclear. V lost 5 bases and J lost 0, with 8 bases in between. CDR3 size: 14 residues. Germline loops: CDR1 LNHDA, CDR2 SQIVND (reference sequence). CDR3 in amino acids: CASSQAYSNQPQHF. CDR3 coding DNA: TGTGCCAGTAGTCAGGCGTATAGCAATCAGCCCCAGCATTTT.

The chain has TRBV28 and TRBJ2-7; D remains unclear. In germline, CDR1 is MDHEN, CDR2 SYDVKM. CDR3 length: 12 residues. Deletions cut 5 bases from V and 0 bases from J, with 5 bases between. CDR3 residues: CASSPSSYEQYF. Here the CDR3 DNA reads TGTGCCAGCAGTCCCAGCTCCTACGAGCAGTACTTC.

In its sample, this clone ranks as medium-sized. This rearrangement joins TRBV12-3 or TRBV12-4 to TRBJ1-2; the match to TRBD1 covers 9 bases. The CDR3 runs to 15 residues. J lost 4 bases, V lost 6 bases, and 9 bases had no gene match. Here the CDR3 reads CASSKTGGGGYGYTF. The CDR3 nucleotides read TGTGCCAGCAGCAAAACAGGGGGCGGTGGCTATGGCTACACCTTC.

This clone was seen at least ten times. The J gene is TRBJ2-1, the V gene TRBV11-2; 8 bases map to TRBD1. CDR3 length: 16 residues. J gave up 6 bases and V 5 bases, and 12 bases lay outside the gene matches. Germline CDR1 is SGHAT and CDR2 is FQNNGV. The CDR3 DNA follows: TGTGCCAGCAGCCCGCGGACAGGGCGCATGAGCAATGAGCAGTTCTTC. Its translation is CASSPRTGRMSNEQFF.

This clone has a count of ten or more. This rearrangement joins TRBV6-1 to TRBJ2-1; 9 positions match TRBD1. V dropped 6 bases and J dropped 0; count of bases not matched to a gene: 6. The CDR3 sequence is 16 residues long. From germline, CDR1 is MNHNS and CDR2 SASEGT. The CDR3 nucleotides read TGTGCCAGCAGCGGAGGACAGGGGAGCTCCTACAATGAGCAGTTCTTC. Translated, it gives CASSGGQGSSYNEQFF.

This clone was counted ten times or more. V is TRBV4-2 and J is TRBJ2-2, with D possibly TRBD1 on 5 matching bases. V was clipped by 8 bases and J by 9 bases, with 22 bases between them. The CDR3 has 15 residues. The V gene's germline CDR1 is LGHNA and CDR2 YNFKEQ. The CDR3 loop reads CASRKDNRRGRELFF. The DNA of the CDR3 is TGTGCCAGCCGAAAGGACAACAGGCGTGGCCGGGAGCTGTTTTTT.

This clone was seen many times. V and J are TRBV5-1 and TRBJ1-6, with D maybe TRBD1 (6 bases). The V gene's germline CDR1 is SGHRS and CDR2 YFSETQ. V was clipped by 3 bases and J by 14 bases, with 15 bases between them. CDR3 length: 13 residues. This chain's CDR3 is CASSSTGSFTLHF. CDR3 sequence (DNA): TGCGCCAGCAGCTCGACAGGTTCTTTTACCCTCCACTTT.

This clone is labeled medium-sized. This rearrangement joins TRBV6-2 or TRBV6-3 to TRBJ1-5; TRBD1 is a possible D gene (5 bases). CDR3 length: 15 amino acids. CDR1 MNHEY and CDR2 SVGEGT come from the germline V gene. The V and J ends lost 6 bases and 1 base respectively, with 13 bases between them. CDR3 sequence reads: CASSLAGQSNQPQHF. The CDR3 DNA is TGTGCCAGCAGCCTGGCGGGGCAGAGCAATCAGCCCCAGCATTTT.